Shown below are 20 T cell receptor beta chains from a single sample sequenced in a study of blood T cells in healthy people across ages. Alongside a J-beta primer mix, a sample-barcoded 5' primer served in a second PCR lasting roughly 6 to 11 cycles. Via MiXCR, TCRdb re-called the 5' RACE reads, giving one row per CDR3 protein. Of 780,000 or so distinct CDR3 sequences listed, 45% to 70% are singletons. The sample comprised blood. These receptors all come from a man aged 40-50 years in good health.

There are a few counts of this clonotype. V gene TRBV5-1 combines with J gene TRBJ1-2, with D possibly TRBD1 on 6 matching bases. Germline V lookup: CDR1 SGHRS, CDR2 YFSETQ. V lost 4 bases and J 5 bases, leaving 24 bases between the germline ends. The CDR3 extends over 17 amino acids. The CDR3 DNA reads TGCGCCAGCAGCCGCGACGGAGCAGTAACCGGGACATATGGCTACACCTTC. Its translation: CASSRDGAVTGTYGYTF.

This clonotype was detected only a few times. The chain is built from TRBV10-3 and TRBJ2-1; 8 bases fit TRBD2. This CDR3 comprises 14 residues. V was clipped by 11 bases and J by 3 bases; unmatched bases: 9. The germline gives CDR1 ENHRY, CDR2 SYGVKD. The CDR3 DNA is TGTGCCGCACCGGGACTAGGGGACTACAATGAGCAGTTCTTC. Amino acid sequence: CAAPGLGDYNEQFF.

The chain employs TRBV7-2 and TRBJ1-5; D perhaps matches TRBD1 (5 bases). Germline lookup yields CDR1 SGHTA and CDR2 FQGNSA. Trimming stripped 4 bases from V and 3 bases from J, with 10 bases between. This CDR3 comprises 14 residues. CDR3: CASSSGRFNQPQHF. In nucleotides, the CDR3 is TGTGCCAGCAGCTCGGGACGGTTCAATCAGCCCCAGCATTTT.

This clonotype was detected a few times. The genes are TRBV5-1 and TRBJ2-7, with a possible D match to TRBD2 (6 bases). Germline V gives CDR1 SGHRS, CDR2 YFSETQ. Trimming removed 2 bases from V and 3 bases from J, with 21 bases in between. The CDR3 sequence is 17 residues long. DNA for the CDR3: TGCGCCAGCAGCTTATTCGAGTCAACTAGCAGTTTCTACGAGCAGTACTTC. This codes for CASSLFESTSSFYEQYF.

The chain is built from TRBV4-1 and TRBJ2-1; 7 nucleotides agree with TRBD2. Per the germline V gene, CDR1 is MGHRA and CDR2 is YSYEKL. Germline trimming cut 1 base from V and 4 bases from J; bases unmatched to any gene: 4. The CDR3 totals 15 residues. The CDR3 bases are TGCGCCAGCAGCCAAGTCGAAGCGGGATACAATGAGCAGTTCTTC. Protein product: CASSQVEAGYNEQFF.

This clonotype was seen only a few times. J is TRBJ1-2 and V is TRBV7-2; 9 nucleotides agree with TRBD1. The ends lost 1 base at V and 0 bases at J; junction bases unmatched: 6. The CDR3 runs 17 residues. From germline, CDR1 is SGHTA and CDR2 FQGNSA. CDR3 DNA: TGTGCCAGCAGCTTAGTCGGGACAGGGAAGTCTAACTATGGCTACACCTTC. This encodes CASSLVGTGKSNYGYTF.

The table lists this clonotype with many counts. The V and J genes are TRBV27 and TRBJ2-1, with 14 bases that match TRBD2. The CDR3 extends over 16 amino acids. CDR1 and CDR2 (germline): MNHEY, SMNVEV (reference sequence). With 4 bases clipped from V and 7 bases from J, the junction kept 6 bases outside the gene matches. CDR3 in amino acids: CASSSLRTSGRNEQFF. CDR3 DNA sequence: TGTGCCAGCAGTTCCCTAAGGACTAGCGGGAGGAATGAGCAGTTCTTC.

The rearrangement joins TRBV10-3 to TRBJ2-5; D tentatively reads TRBD1 or TRBD2 (5 bases each). The germline CDR1 and CDR2 sequences are ENHRY and SYGVKD. The CDR3 totals 16 residues. The V and J ends lost 3 bases and 1 base respectively, with 15 bases between them. CDR3 residues: CAISEHAGTVQETQYF. In DNA, the CDR3 is TGTGCCATCAGTGAACACGCCGGGACGGTCCAAGAGACCCAGTACTTC.

The J gene is TRBJ1-2, the V gene TRBV7-3; 12 nucleotides match TRBD1. The CDR3 runs 14 residues. V shed 5 bases, J shed 7 bases, and the junction held 5 bases outside the gene matches. In germline, CDR1 is SGHTA, CDR2 FQGTGA. The CDR3 loop reads CASSLGTGGFGYTF. The CDR3 DNA reads TGTGCCAGCAGCCTCGGGACAGGGGGCTTTGGCTACACCTTC.

This clonotype showed up just a few times. J is TRBJ1-1 and V is TRBV6-5; D may be TRBD1 (5 bases). This CDR3 has 15 amino acids. Deletions cut 2 bases from V and 4 bases from J, with 14 bases between. CDR1 is MNHEY and CDR2 is SVGAGI in the germline V gene. The CDR3 loop reads CASSYEGQWGTEAFF. Here the CDR3 DNA reads TGTGCCAGCAGTTACGAGGGGCAATGGGGCACTGAAGCTTTCTTT.

The rearrangement joins TRBV28 to TRBJ1-6, with 7 nucleotides matching TRBD1. This CDR3 region has 17 residues. With V trimmed by 8 bases and J by 6 bases, 16 bases remained unmatched. Germline V lookup: CDR1 MDHEN, CDR2 SYDVKM. CDR3 sequence: CASGGPGQPFVNSPLHF. In DNA form, the CDR3 reads TGTGCCAGCGGCGGACCGGGACAGCCGTTTGTTAATTCACCCCTCCACTTT.

This clonotype has only one observation. V gene TRBV5-4 combines with J gene TRBJ2-4; 15 bases fit TRBD2. The J call may be incorrect, as the DNA end agrees better with TRBJ2-7. Germline CDR1 is SGHNT and CDR2 is YYREEE (reference sequence). This CDR3 has 18 residues. The CDR3 DNA reads as TGTGCCAGCAGCTTGAGGACTAGCGGGAGGGCCGGATACCTCGAGCAGTACTTC. It encodes CASSLRTSGRAGYLEQYF.

This clonotype was picked up one time. The CDR3 spells CSVGLINTEAFF. DNA for the CDR3: TGCAGCGTTGGCCTCATAAACACTGAAGCTTTCTTT. The chain joins TRBV29-1 to TRBJ1-1; D gene ambiguous. The germline V and J ends were trimmed by 4 bases and 2 bases, with 8 bases remaining between them. CDR1 and CDR2 (germline): SQVTM, ANQGSEA. This CDR3 is 12 amino acids long.

V usage is TRBV20-1 and J usage is TRBJ2-1, with D hard to call. Per the germline V gene, CDR1 is DFQATT and CDR2 is SNEGSKA (reference sequence). The CDR3 is 14 amino acids. The V and J ends lost 3 bases and 1 base respectively, with 10 bases between them. The CDR3 protein is CSASRSMSYNEQFF. The CDR3 nucleotides read TGCAGTGCTAGTCGGTCTATGTCCTACAATGAGCAGTTCTTC.

This rearrangement joins TRBV12-3 or TRBV12-4 to TRBJ2-3; D not certain. The V gene lost 5 bases and the J gene lost 1 base, with 10 bases spanning the gap. The CDR3 extends over 14 amino acids. As DNA, the CDR3 is TGTGCCAGCAGTAGAGGATCGGGCACAGATACGCAGTATTTT. Translating it yields CASSRGSGTDTQYF.

This clonotype was detected only a few times. This sequence joins TRBV10-3 and TRBJ2-1, with D perhaps TRBD1 or TRBD2 (5 bases each). Between the trimmed V and J ends, which lost 10 bases and 8 bases, there was a span of 21 bases. The germline V gene encodes CDR1 ENHRY and CDR2 SYGVKD. This CDR3 contains 14 residues. The CDR3 bases are TGTGCCACCCGTTCAGGGAGTAGTGGTGATGAGCAGTTCTTC. It translates to CATRSGSSGDEQFF.

This sequence joins TRBV7-6 and TRBJ2-3; tentatively, D is TRBD1 or TRBD2 (5 bases each). Trimming removed 1 base at V and 2 bases at J, with 22 bases between. The germline V gene has CDR1 SGHVS and CDR2 FNYEAQ. This CDR3 is 19 amino acids long. The DNA for the CDR3 is TGTGCCAGCAGCTTAGGGGCAACAACGGGACGGCCGCCCACAGATACGCAGTATTTT. It yields the protein CASSLGATTGRPPTDTQYF.

The table lists this clonotype with a few counts. The J gene is TRBJ2-7, the V gene TRBV20-1; tentatively, D is TRBD2 (5 bases). This CDR3 has 13 amino acids. The germline V gene encodes CDR1 DFQATT and CDR2 SNEGSKA (reference sequence). With 1 base removed from V and 3 bases from J, the gap between germline ends came to 10 bases. CDR3 in DNA: TGCAGTGCTAGAGGAGACGGGATCTACGAGCAGTACTTC. Translated: CSARGDGIYEQYF.

This clonotype was seen a few times. This rearrangement joins TRBV20-1 to TRBJ2-7, with 8 positions matching TRBD2. The CDR3 extends over 15 amino acids. Germline lookup yields CDR1 DFQATT and CDR2 SNEGSKA (reference sequence). CDR3: CRARGATSDLYEQYF. As DNA, the CDR3 is TGCAGGGCGAGGGGCGCGACTAGCGACCTATACGAGCAGTACTTC.

This clonotype has only one observation. The J gene is TRBJ2-1, the V gene TRBV6-4; maybe TRBD1 (6 bases). The J call may be in error: the DNA end matches TRBJ2-7 better. Germline CDR1 reads MRHNA; CDR2 reads SNTAGT. There are 13 residues in the CDR3. Here the CDR3 DNA reads TGTGCCAGCAGTAGACAGGTCTACAATGAGCAGTACTTC. As protein: CASSRQVYNEQYF.